This T cell receptor beta chain emerged from a study of blood T cell repertoires in COVID-19. Here immunoSEQ multiplex PCR was the method, and the copy in TCRdb shows in-frame clones only, minus some. The sample lists roughly 500,000 clones; 70% to 90% were seen once. This clone was counted once. The CDR3 is made up of 14 amino acids. Germline trimming cut 4 bases from V and 3 bases from J; bases unmatched to any gene: 4. Germline loops: CDR1 SGHRS, CDR2 YFSETQ. The gene calls are TRBV5-1 and TRBJ2-7, with 10 positions matching TRBD1. This TCR derives from a human donor in a cohort sampled during active COVID-19. The sample taken for sequencing was peripheral blood. CDR3 sequence reads: CASSDRDRGYEQYF. As DNA, the CDR3 is TGCGCCAGCAGCGACCGGGACAGGGGCTACGAGCAGTACTTC. Full variable domain (missing parts from reference TRBV5-1 and TRBJ2-7): KAGVTQTPRYLIKTRGQQVTLSCSPISGHRSVSWYQQTPGQGLQFLFEYFSETQRNKGNFPGRFSGRQFSNSRSEMNVSTLELGDSALYLCASSDRDRGYEQYFGPGTRLTVT.